This section outlines one T cell receptor beta chain sequence together with its context. Its antigen is not identified. The sample originates from a study of cytomegalovirus exposure and HLA in healthy donors. Regarding the study as a whole: Diagnosis of cytomegalovirus status made by the classifier reportedly showed high specificity and sensitivity.

The study ran its PCR with 60 Vbeta and 13 Jbeta primers. Sequencing used immunoSEQ multiplex PCR; TCRdb keeps in-frame clones, though not all of them. Of over 150,000 clones listed, around 77% are singletons. The CDR3 consists of 14 residues. Germline assignment: CDR1 SGHAT and CDR2 FQNNGV. V lost 0 bases to trimming and J lost 4 bases, with 9 bases between them. The V and J genes are TRBV11-2 and TRBJ1-1; no reliable D call. This TCR was sampled from a man in his 60s in good health and CMV-seronegative. The material sequenced was PBMCs. CDR3 sequence reads: CASSLDRSGTEAFF. The CDR3 DNA is TGTGCCAGCAGCTTAGATCGATCGGGCACTGAAGCTTTCTTT.